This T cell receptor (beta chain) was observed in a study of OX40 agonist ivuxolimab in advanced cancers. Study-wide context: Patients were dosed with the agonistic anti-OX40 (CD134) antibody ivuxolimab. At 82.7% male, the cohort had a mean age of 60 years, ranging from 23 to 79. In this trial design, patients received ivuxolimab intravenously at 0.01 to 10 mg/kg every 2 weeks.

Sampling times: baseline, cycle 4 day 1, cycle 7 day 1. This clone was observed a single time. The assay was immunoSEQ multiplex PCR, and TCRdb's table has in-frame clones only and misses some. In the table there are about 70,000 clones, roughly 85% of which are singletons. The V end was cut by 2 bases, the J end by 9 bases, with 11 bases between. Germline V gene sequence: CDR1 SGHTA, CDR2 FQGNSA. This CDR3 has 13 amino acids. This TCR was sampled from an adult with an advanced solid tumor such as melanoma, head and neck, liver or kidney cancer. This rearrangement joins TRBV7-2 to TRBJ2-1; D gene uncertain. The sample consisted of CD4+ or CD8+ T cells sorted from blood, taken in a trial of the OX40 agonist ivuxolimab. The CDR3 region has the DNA TGTGCCAGCAGCTTATCAGCGTTGGGTGAGCAGTTCTTC. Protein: CASSLSALGEQFF.